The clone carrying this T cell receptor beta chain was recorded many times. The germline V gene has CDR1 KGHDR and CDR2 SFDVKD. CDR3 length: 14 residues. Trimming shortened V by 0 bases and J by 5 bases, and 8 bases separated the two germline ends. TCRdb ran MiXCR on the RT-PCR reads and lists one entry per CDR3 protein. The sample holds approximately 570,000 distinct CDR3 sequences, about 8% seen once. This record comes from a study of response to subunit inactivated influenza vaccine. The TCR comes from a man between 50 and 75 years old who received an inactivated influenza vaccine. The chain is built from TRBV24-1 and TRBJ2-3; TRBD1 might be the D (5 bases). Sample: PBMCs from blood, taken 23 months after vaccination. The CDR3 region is CATSDLQRGDTQYF. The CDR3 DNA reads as TGTGCCACCAGTGATTTGCAAAGGGGAGATACGCAGTATTTT.